This T cell receptor beta chain was identified in a study of cytomegalovirus exposure and HLA in healthy donors. In the PCR, 60 Vbeta and 13 Jbeta primers were used. Profiling relied on immunoSEQ multiplex PCR, and the TCRdb table lists in-frame clones only, not all of them. This sample has roughly 89,000 clones, with roughly 79% found just once. Study-wide results and limits: A reported reduction in N-insertions relative to the roughly 610-donor mean was seen in an Asian-associated ancestry cluster in a later analysis. The classifier was said to identify cytomegalovirus status with high specificity and sensitivity. It was shown in a later analysis that HLA-associated TCR beta chains were more clonally expanded than other, equally common chains. The study designated 150 to 200 TCR beta chains cytomegalovirus-associated.

This clone occurred a few times. The antigen remains undetermined. The TCR sequence derives from a woman in her twenties or thirties in good health and CMV-seronegative. Specimen: PBMCs.

The chain's CDR3 is CASSPETGRNTEAFF. CDR3 nucleotides: TGTGCCAGCAGCCCCGAGACAGGGAGGAACACTGAAGCTTTCTTT. V usage is TRBV5-4 and J usage is TRBJ1-1, with 7 bases fitting TRBD1. The germline gives CDR1 SGHNT, CDR2 YYREEE (reference sequence). Trimming took 4 bases from V and 1 from J; bases not matched to a gene: 7. CDR3 length: 15 amino acids.